This TCR beta chain was retrieved from a study of T cell responses to AZD1222 COVID-19 vaccine. Study conclusions and caveats: The breadth and depth of Spike-specific TCRs increased once two AZD1222 doses had been given. Nearly half of unique spike-specific TCRs reportedly avoided B.1.351 and B.1.1.7 mutated regions. Researchers report vaccine-associated CD4 TCRs spanning spike, with dominance at 160-218 and 743-854. The sample set comprised mostly white British donors with more females, and clonal diversity was possibly underestimated.

This clone was seen a handful of times. Its antigen remains unidentified. The protocol was immunoSEQ multiplex PCR, while the TCRdb copy is restricted to in-frame clones and leaves out a portion. The sample carries 180,000 or so clones, approximately 93% recorded once. V was shortened by 0 bases and J by 9 bases, with 15 bases between the two germline ends. Germline CDR1 is WSHSY and CDR2 is SAAADI. This CDR3 is 16 amino acids long. Sample: peripheral blood, taken 28 days after the second AZD1222 dose. The chain has TRBV10-2 and TRBJ1-6, with D uncertain. This clonotype was obtained from an adult who received the AZD1222 COVID-19 vaccine. Here the CDR3 DNA reads TGCGCCAGCAGTGAGTCCATAAGAGCCCTTGGTTCACCCCTCCACTTT. It encodes CASSESIRALGSPLHF.